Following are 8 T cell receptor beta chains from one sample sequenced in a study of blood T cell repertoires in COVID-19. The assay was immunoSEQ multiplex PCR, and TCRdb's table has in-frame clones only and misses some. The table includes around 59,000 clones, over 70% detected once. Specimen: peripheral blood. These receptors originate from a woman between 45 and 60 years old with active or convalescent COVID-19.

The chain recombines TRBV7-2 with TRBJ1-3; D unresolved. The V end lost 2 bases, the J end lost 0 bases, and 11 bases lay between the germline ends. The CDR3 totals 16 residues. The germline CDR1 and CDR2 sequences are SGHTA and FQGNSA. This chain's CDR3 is CASSLNQPGSGNTIYF. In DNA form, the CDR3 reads TGTGCCAGCAGCTTAAATCAACCCGGCTCTGGAAACACCATATATTTT. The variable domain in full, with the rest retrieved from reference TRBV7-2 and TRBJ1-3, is GAGVSQSPSNKVTEKGKDVELRCDPISGHTALYWYRQSLGQGLEFLIYFQGNSAPDKSGLPSDRFSAERTGGSVSTLTIQRTQQEDSAVYLCASSLNQPGSGNTIYFGEGSWLTVV.

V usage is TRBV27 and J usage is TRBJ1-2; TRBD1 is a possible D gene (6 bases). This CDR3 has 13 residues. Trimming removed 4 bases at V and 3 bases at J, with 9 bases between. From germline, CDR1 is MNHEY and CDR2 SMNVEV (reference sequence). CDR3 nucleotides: TGTGCCAGCAGTTCGCGACAGGACTATGGCTACACCTTC. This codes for CASSSRQDYGYTF.

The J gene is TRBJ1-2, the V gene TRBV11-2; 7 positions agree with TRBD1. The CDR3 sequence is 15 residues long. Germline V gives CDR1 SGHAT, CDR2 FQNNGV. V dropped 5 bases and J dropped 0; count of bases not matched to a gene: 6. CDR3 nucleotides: TGTGCCAGCAGCCGAAACAGGGGAGCTAACTATGGCTACACCTTC. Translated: CASSRNRGANYGYTF.

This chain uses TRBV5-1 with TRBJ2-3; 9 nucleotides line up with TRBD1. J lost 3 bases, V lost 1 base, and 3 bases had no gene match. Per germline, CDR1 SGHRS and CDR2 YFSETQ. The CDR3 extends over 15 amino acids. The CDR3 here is CASSLTDRGTDTQYF. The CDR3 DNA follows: TGCGCCAGCAGCTTGACGGACAGGGGTACAGATACGCAGTATTTT. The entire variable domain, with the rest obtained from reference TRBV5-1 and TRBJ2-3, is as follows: KAGVTQTPRYLIKTRGQQVTLSCSPISGHRSVSWYQQTPGQGLQFLFEYFSETQRNKGNFPGRFSGRQFSNSRSEMNVSTLELGDSALYLCASSLTDRGTDTQYFGPGTRLTVL.

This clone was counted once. The CDR3 loop reads CASSSRTATYEQYF. The CDR3 DNA reads as TGCGCCAGCAGCTCCCGGACAGCGACCTACGAGCAGTACTTC. The rearrangement uses TRBV5-1 and TRBJ2-7; a possible D gene is TRBD1 (6 bases). The CDR3 length is 14 residues. The germline gives CDR1 SGHRS, CDR2 YFSETQ. Trimming removed 3 bases at V and 2 bases at J, with 12 bases between.

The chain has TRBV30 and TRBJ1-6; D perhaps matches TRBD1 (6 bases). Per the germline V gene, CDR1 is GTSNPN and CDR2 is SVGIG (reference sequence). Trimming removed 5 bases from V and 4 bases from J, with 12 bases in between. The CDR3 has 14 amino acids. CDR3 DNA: TGTGCCTGGGCCGGGACAAGATATAATTCACCCCTCCACTTT. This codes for CAWAGTRYNSPLHF.

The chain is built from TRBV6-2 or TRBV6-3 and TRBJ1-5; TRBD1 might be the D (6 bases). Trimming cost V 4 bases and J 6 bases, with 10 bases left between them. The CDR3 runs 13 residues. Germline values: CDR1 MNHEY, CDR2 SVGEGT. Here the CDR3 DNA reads TGTGCCAGCAGTTCACAGGGAACTCAGCCCCAGCATTTT. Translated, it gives CASSSQGTQPQHF.

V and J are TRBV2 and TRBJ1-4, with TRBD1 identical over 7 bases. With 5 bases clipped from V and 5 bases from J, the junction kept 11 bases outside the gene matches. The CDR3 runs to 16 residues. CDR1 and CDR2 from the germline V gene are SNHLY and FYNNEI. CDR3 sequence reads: CASSITPGQLNEKLFF. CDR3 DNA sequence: TGTGCCAGCAGTATCACCCCGGGACAGCTAAATGAAAAACTGTTTTTT.